The present entry profiles one T cell receptor beta chain with its context. The sample is drawn from a study of T cell responses to AZD1222 COVID-19 vaccine. Second-dose groups at about 4 or about 12 weeks were pooled. This CDR3 is 17 amino acids long. CDR1 is MGHRA, CDR2 YSYEKL, per germline. V gave up 4 bases and J gave up 3 bases, with 21 bases separating them. TCRdb's table, derived via immunoSEQ multiplex PCR, lists solely in-frame clones and lacks some. Of some 130,000 clones detected, about 93% appear once; the ten largest clones hold approximately 6.8%. The sequences come from peripheral blood, collected 28 days after the second AZD1222 dose. The TCR was taken from an adult who received the AZD1222 COVID-19 vaccine. The chain recombines TRBV4-1 with TRBJ1-2; D gene uncertain. Written as DNA, the CDR3 is TGCGCCAGCAGCCGAAACTTTGCCCTCCGTCGGGACTATGGCTACACCTTC. It specifies CASSRNFALRRDYGYTF.